These T cell receptor beta chains were read from a single sample in a study of blood T cell repertoires in COVID-19. The table came from immunoSEQ multiplex PCR; TCRdb's copy has only in-frame clones and leaves some out. This repertoire shows 120,000 or so clones, around 91% found once; its top ten account for less than 30%. Sequenced sample: peripheral blood. These receptors all come from a man in his 70s with active or convalescent COVID-19. Each CDR3 is given with its conserved first and last residue. The order of the fields is V gene, D gene, J gene, CDR3 length, clone size, CDR3 DNA, CDR3 protein. D genes are given only for firm matches. Not all rows give a size; the values are once, few, many and, for expanded clones, a class.

>TRBV28|TRBD1|TRBJ1-5|15|.
TGTGCCAGCAGCAATGGACAGGGGGCGGGTCAGCCCCAGCATTTT
CASSNGQGAGQPQHF
>TRBV5-6|.|TRBJ1-1|14|.
TGTGCCAGCAGCTTCGGGGTTGGGAACACTGAAGCTTTCTTT
CASSFGVGNTEAFF
>TRBV28|.|TRBJ1-1|11|.
TGTGCCATACGGGGGGGTCCTGAAGCTTTCTTT
CAIRGGPEAFF
>TRBV27|.|TRBJ2-5|12|.
TGTGCCAGCAGTTTAAGGGGGGAGACCCAGTACTTC
CASSLRGETQYF
>TRBV6-4|.|TRBJ2-3|16|once
TGTGCCAGCAGTGGGTTTAGGGCGGGGTTCACAGATACGCAGTATTTT
CASSGFRAGFTDTQYF
>TRBV5-6|TRBD1|TRBJ1-1|17|.
TGTGCCAGCAGCACTGATGGACAGGGGGTGGGAGGCACTGAAGCTTTCTTT
CASSTDGQGVGGTEAFF
>TRBV2|.|TRBJ1-3|12|once
TGTGCCAGCAGACACTCTGGAAACACCATATATTTT
CASRHSGNTIYF
>TRBV28|.|TRBJ1-1|14|.
TGTGCCAGCAGTTTAGACAGGCTGAACACTGAAGCTTTCTTT
CASSLDRLNTEAFF
>TRBV18|TRBD2|TRBJ2-1|16|.
TGTGCCAGCTCACCCTGGACTAGCGGGCTTAACAATGAGCAGTTCTTC
CASSPWTSGLNNEQFF
>TRBV15|.|TRBJ2-7|12|few
TGTGCCACCTGGACTGAGGGAATAGAGCAGTACTTC
CATWTEGIEQYF